This TCR beta chain comes out of a study of cytomegalovirus exposure and HLA in healthy donors. The CDR3 is 16 residues long. From germline, CDR1 is MDHEN and CDR2 SYDVKM. Trimming took 7 bases from V and 3 from J, leaving 19 bases between them. 60 Vbeta and 13 Jbeta primers were used in PCR. Profiling relied on immunoSEQ multiplex PCR, and the TCRdb table lists in-frame clones only, not all of them. This table has approximately 98,000 clones, more than 60% appearing once. The sequence came from a young man in good health and CMV-seropositive. The chain combines TRBV28 with TRBJ1-5, with a tentative D call TRBD1 (6 bases). Sequencing was carried out using PBMCs. CDR3 nucleotide sequence: TGTGCCAGCAAAATCCCCCGGGGACAAGCCAATCAGCCCCAGCATTTT. It yields the protein CASKIPRGQANQPQHF.